Included here is one TCR beta chain sequence, with context. Its antigen is currently unknown. The record originates from a study of post-analysis software for immune sequencing data. Presence of unique molecular identifiers characterized the TCR beta cDNA libraries. MiXCR was run by TCRdb on the PCR reads, yielding one entry per CDR3 protein. The data show a few hundred thousand distinct CDR3 sequences, less than 40% seen once. General observations from the study: Samples prepared in the same batch strongly co-clustered by F measure. Higher frequency in patients than in controls was seen for about five TRBV segments, with TRBV5-6, TRBV5-1 and TRBV20-1 among them.

The CDR3 consists of 14 residues. The germline CDR1 and CDR2 sequences are KGHSH and LQKENI. V lost 0 bases to trimming and J lost 5 bases, with 11 bases between them. The specimen was blood. The chain is built from TRBV18 and TRBJ2-7, with D possibly being TRBD1 (5 bases). This TCR was recovered from a girl aged 10-17 years with multiple sclerosis. CDR3 region: CASSPPYRLDEQYF. The CDR3 region has the DNA TGTGCCAGCTCACCACCTTACAGGCTGGACGAGCAGTACTTC.